The source of this TCR beta chain is a study of shared clonotypes between healthy human individuals. Overall study: The study enrolled a couple of women and three men aged 18 to 49. CD4 naive and memory got three plates each, CD8 naive two, CD8 memory one. General study findings and limits: Of the naive CD4 clonotypes, roughly 5.5% were shared across a few donors.

This clone is a singleton in its sample. The antigen remains undetermined. Only in-frame clones appear in the TCRdb table, and some are missing; sequencing was by immunoSEQ multiplex PCR. The sample lists a few million clones, just over 90% occurring once. Material for sequencing was naive CD4+ T cells sorted from blood. Subset: CD45RA+ positively selected. The sequence came from a man aged 18 to 30 in good health.

CDR3 bases: TGTGCCAGCAGCCCCCAGGGTTCCGAAAAACTGTTTTTT. Translating gives CASSPQGSEKLFF. The V and J genes are TRBV6-4 and TRBJ1-4; weak D call: TRBD1 (5 bases). The germline gives CDR1 MRHNA, CDR2 SNTAGT. Trimming left V 6 bases short and J 8 bases short, with 13 bases between. The CDR3 contains 13 residues.